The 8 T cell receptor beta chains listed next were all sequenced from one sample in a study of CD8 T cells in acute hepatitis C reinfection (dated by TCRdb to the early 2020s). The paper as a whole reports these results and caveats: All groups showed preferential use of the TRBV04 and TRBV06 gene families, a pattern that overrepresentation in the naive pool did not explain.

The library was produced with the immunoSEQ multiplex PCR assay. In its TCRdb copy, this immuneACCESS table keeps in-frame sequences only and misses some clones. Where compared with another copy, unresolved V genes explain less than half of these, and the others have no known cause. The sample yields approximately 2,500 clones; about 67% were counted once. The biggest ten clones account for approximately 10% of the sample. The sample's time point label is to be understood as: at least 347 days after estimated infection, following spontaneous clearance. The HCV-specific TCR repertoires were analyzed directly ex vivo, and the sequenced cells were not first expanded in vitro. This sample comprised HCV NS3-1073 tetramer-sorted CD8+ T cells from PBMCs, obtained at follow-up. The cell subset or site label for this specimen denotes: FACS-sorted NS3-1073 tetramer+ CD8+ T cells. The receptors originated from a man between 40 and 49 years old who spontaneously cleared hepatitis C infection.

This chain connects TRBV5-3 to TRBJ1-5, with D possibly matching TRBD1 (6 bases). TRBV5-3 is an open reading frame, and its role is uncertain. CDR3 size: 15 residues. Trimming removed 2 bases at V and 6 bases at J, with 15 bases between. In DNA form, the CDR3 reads TGTGCCAGAAGCTTACGGGGGGGCTTACTTCAGCCCCAGCATTTT. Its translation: CARSLRGGLLQPQHF.

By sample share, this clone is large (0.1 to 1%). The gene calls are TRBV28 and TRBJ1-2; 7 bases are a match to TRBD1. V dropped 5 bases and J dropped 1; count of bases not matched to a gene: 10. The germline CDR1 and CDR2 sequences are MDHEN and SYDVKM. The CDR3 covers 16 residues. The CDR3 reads CASSHATGSLNYGYTF. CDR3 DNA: TGTGCCAGCAGTCACGCGACAGGGTCCCTTAACTATGGCTACACCTTC.

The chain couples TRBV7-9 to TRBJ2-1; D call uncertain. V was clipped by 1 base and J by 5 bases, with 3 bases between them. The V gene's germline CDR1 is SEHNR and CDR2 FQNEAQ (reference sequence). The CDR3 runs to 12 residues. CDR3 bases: TGTGCCAGCAGCTTAGGGGACAATGAGCAGTTCTTC. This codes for CASSLGDNEQFF.

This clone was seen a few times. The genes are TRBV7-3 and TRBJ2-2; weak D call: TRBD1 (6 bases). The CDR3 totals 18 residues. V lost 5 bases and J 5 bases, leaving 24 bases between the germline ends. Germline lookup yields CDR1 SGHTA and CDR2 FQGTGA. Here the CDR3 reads CASSGPGHLPQETGELFF. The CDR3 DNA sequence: TGTGCCAGCAGCGGACCGGGACACCTCCCCCAGGAAACCGGGGAGCTGTTTTTT.

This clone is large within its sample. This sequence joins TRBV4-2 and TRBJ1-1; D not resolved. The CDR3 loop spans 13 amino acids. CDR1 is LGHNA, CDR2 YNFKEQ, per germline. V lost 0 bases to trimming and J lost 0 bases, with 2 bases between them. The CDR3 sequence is CASSQELNTEAFF. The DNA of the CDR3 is TGTGCCAGCAGCCAAGAGCTGAACACTGAAGCTTTCTTT.

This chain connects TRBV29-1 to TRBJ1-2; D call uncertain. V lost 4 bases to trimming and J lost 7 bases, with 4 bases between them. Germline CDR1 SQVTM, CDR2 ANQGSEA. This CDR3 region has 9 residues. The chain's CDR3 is CSVVGGYTF. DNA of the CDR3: TGCAGCGTTGTTGGTGGCTACACCTTC.

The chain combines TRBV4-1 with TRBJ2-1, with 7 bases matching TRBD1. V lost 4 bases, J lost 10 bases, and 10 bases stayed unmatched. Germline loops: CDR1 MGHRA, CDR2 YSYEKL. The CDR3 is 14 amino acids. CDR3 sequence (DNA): TGCGCCAGCAGCCCCTCGACAGGGTCGGGCGAGCAGTTCTTC. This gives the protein CASSPSTGSGEQFF.

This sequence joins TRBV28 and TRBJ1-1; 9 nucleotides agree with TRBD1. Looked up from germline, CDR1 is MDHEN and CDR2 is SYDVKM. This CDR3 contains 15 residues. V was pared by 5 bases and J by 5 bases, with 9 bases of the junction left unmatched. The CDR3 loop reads CASSPRTGVGTEAFF. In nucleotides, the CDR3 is TGTGCCAGCAGTCCTCGGACAGGGGTGGGAACTGAAGCTTTCTTT.